The sequence of this T cell receptor (beta chain) was determined in a study of vaccination effects on CD4 cells after COVID-19. Clones were sequenced by immunoSEQ multiplex PCR, and TCRdb holds only the in-frame ones, with some missing. In the table there are fewer than 80,000 clones, 70% to 75% of which are singletons. This clone has only a few counts. No antigen is known for it. A junction boundary mismatches the germline segment, possibly from a read error. CDR3 length: 12 amino acids. Germline-derived CDR1 and CDR2 are LGHDT and YNNKEL (reference sequence). Peptide-pool stimulation followed by sequencing identified expanded antigen-specific CD4+ clonotypes in the ViraFEST assay. Following a roughly 10-day culture, CD4+ T cells were purified. Each participant received a vaccine that was either BNT162b2 or mRNA-1273, given as two doses.

This receptor was identified in a human donor who received a COVID-19 vaccine. The chain links TRBV3-1 (or the pseudogene TRBV3-2) to TRBJ1-4, with D perhaps matching TRBD1 (5 bases). Sample: CD4+ T cells from PBMCs cultured with HCoV-229E spike peptides, taken after COVID-19 vaccination. CDR3: CASSQGRTGRWF. The CDR3 region has the DNA TGTGCCAGCAGCCAAGGTCGTACAGGACGGTGGTTT.